This TCR beta chain came from a study of T-cell memory formation after mild COVID-19 (dated by TCRdb to the early 2020s). Turning to the overall study: TCR sequence clusters from the two donors were largely donor specific. The cohort was made up of two young adult volunteers, one female and one male, who were previously healthy. In two donors, T-cell clones that expanded and contracted after mild COVID-19 were followed by sequencing TCRalpha and TCRbeta repertoires longitudinally. The paper as a whole reports these results and caveats: The study included only a couple of mild cases, and larger cohorts that include severe cases with pre-infection samples were judged to be necessary. Some responding clones were detected in pre-infection memory, which suggested that pre-existing cross-reactive memory T cells had joined the SARS-CoV-2 response. Contracting CD4+ clones turned up mainly in the CM and EM memory subsets, whereas EMRA was where CD8+ clones were enriched. SARS-CoV-2 specificity of the second-wave clones peaking on day 37 was not confirmed. Clones contracting from day 15 to 85 had balanced CD4/CD8 phenotypes, while a second wave expanding from day 15 to 37 was biased towards CD4+.

Ficoll-Paque density gradient centrifugation was used to isolate PBMCs. These reads were obtained on an Illumina NovaSeq 6000. TCRalpha and TCRbeta cDNA libraries were constructed by 5'RACE with constant-segment primers, with sample barcodes and unique molecular identifiers being introduced. Trizol reagent was used to extract RNA from every sample. The libraries were amplified in two PCR steps, and the second step added a second sample barcode and Illumina TruSeq adapters. Sequencing of the libraries was done on an Illumina NovaSeq, producing 2 x 150 bp paired-end reads. The published analysis was carried out like this. Demultiplexing of reads and collapsing into UMI-guided consensus sequences were performed with migec v1.2.7. Using mixcr v2.1.11, UMI consensuses were aligned to TRA and TRB V and J templates and then assembled into clonotypes. A clonotype was counted as expanded or contracted only when both edgeR and NoisET called the clonotype significant, with the noise models trained on biological replicates. For edgeR calls, the thresholds were a false discovery rate-adjusted p below 0.01 and a log2 fold-change of 1. PCA with hierarchical clustering of max-normalized trajectories of the 1000 most abundant clonotypes was used as exploratory dynamics analysis. Each responding clone was given a CD4 or CD8 phenotype based on the CD4+ and CD8+ repertoires, which had been sequenced separately. TCRdb reprocessing: public reads trimmed at Q25 with fastp, clones called with MiXCR, in-frame beta chains kept. Every entry covers one CDR3 protein and lists the most common genes and DNA from its rows. In this record, the V and J calls reflect TCRdb's handling and not the investigators' own analysis. Present in this sample are roughly 310,000 distinct CDR3 sequences, approximately 16% of which were seen just once. 20% to 25% of the sample is in the top ten clones.

This clonotype was detected only a few times. Its cognate antigen has yet to be identified. Qualities for individual bases were not recorded, and no much larger clone is one base off. The CDR3 holds 12 amino acids from the cysteine to the phenylalanine. CDR3 DNA is the only sequence kept; it has 36 bases, read in frame from the first base. The junction shows trimming of 5 bases on V and 8 bases on J, plus 12 bases between the germline ends. CDR1 and CDR2 (LGHDT, YNNKEL) derive from the germline V gene (reference sequence). The sequencing input was PBMCs or a T cell subset sorted from them (not recorded which). This sequence was found in a man aged 18 to 29 who had mild COVID-19 (a few samples of this study predate the infection). The sample titles of this study are shuffled in the database, so cell type and time point are left out; the donor was told from shared clones. The chain couples TRBV3-1 to TRBJ1-2; TRBD1 is a weak D gene call, 5 bases matching. The DNA reads as follows: TGTGCCAGCAGCTCCAGGGTTAGCGGCTACACCTTC. It specifies CASSSRVSGYTF.